The source of this T cell receptor beta chain is a study of cytomegalovirus exposure and HLA in healthy donors. Across the study: Within the Caucasian-associated ancestry cluster were 81% of the roughly 400 genotyped donors.

A single count supports this clone. Its specificity is not known. These donors counted as nominally healthy when sampled, but unrecorded immune exposures were likely. Findings of the study overall: Cytomegalovirus-associated status was assigned to some 180 TCR beta chains.

The CDR3 length is 17 residues. In germline, CDR1 is SQVTM, CDR2 ANQGSEA. Trimming took 3 bases from V and 2 from J, leaving 20 bases between them. PCR was performed using 60 Vbeta and 13 Jbeta primers. Assay used: immunoSEQ multiplex PCR; TCRdb lists only in-frame clones, some missing. Among about 93,000 clones listed, around 77% were seen once. This TCR came from a man aged 25 to 45 in good health and CMV-seronegative. Input material: PBMCs. This rearrangement joins TRBV29-1 to TRBJ2-1, with D perhaps matching TRBD1 (6 bases). DNA for the CDR3: TGCAGCGTTGATCCCCCCACTCGACAGGCTACCTACAATGAGCAGTTCTTC. Protein: CSVDPPTRQATYNEQFF.